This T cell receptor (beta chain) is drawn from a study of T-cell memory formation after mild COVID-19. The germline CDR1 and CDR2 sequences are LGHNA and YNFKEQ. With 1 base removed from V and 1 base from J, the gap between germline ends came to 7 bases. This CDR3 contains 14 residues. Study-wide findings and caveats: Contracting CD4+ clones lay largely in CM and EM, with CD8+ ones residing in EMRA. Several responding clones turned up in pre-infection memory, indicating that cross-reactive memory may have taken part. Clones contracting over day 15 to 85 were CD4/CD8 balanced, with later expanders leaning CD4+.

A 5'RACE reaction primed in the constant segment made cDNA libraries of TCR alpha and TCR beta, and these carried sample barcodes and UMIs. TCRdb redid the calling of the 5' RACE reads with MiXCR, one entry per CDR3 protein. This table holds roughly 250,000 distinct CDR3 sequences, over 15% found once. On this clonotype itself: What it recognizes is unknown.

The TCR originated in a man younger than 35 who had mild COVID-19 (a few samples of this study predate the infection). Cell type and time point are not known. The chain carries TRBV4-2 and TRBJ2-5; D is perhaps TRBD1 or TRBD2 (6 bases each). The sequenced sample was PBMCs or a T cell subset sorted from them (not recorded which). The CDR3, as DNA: TGTGCCAGCAGCCAAGGGGGGGCCCAAGAGACCCAGTACTTC. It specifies CASSQGGAQETQYF.